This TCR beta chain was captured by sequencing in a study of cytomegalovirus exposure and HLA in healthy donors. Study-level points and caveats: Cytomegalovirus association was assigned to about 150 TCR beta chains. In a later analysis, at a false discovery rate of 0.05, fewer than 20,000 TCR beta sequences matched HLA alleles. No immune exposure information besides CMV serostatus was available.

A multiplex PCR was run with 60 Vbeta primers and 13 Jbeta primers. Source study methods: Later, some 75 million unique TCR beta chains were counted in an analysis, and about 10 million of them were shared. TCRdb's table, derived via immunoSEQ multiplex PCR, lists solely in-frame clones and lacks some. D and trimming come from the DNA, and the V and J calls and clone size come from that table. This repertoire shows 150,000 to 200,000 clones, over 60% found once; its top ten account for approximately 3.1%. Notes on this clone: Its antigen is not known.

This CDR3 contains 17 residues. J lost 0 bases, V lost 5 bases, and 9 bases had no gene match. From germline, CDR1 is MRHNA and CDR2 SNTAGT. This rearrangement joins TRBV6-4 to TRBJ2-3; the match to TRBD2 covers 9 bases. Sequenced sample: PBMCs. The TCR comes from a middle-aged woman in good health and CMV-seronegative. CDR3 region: CASSPLAGAPSTDTQYF. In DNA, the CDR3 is TGTGCCAGCAGTCCCTTAGCGGGGGCCCCTAGCACAGATACGCAGTATTTT.